One sample yielded the 30 T cell receptor beta chains listed below, sequenced in a study of shared clonotypes between healthy human individuals. Repertoires were generated with immunoSEQ multiplex PCR, while TCRdb's copy carries only in-frame clones and drops some. The sample holds about 1.1 million clones, 70% to 85% seen once. Sequenced: memory CD4+ T cells from PBMCs. The subset denotes: CD45RA-negative fraction. The receptors derive from a man in his late teens or twenties in good health. Some clones in this sample may be carry-over from other donors' samples.

This clone has only a few counts. This chain links TRBV19 with TRBJ1-1; maybe TRBD1 (6 bases). From germline, CDR1 is LNHDA and CDR2 SQIVND (reference sequence). V was clipped by 5 bases and J by 2 bases, with 12 bases between them. The CDR3 spans 14 residues. The DNA for the CDR3 is TGTGCCAGTAGTCTCTTCAGGGGCAACACTGAAGCTTTCTTT. Amino acid sequence: CASSLFRGNTEAFF.

The chain has TRBV5-1 and TRBJ1-1; D gene unclear. V lost 5 bases to trimming and J lost 1 base, with 15 bases between them. Germline-derived CDR1 and CDR2 are SGHRS and YFSETQ. CDR3 length equals 15 residues. The CDR3 DNA reads as TGCGCCAGCAGTATCGGAGGGTTCGGGAACACTGAAGCTTTCTTT. Encoded protein: CASSIGGFGNTEAFF.

This clone showed up just once. The chain combines TRBV5-4 with TRBJ2-5, with TRBD1 matching over 8 bases. The junction had 5 bases not matched to a gene; V was cut back by 2 bases and J by 5 bases. The CDR3 runs 14 residues. Per the germline V gene, CDR1 is SGHNT and CDR2 is YYREEE (reference sequence). This CDR3 reads CASSLRTGSETQYF. The CDR3, as DNA: TGTGCCAGCAGCTTACGGACAGGGAGCGAGACCCAGTACTTC.

This clone was seen just once. The chain uses TRBV7-6 and TRBJ2-3; possibly TRBD2 for D (5 bases). Germline V gives CDR1 SGHVS, CDR2 FNYEAQ. The CDR3 is 15 amino acids. The germline V and J ends were trimmed by 1 base and 2 bases, with 10 bases remaining between them. The CDR3 sequence: CASSLEQRTTDTQYF. The CDR3 DNA follows: TGTGCCAGCAGCTTAGAGCAGCGGACCACAGATACGCAGTATTTT. Supplemented by reference TRBV7-6 and TRBJ2-3, the full variable domain reads GAGVSQSPRYKVTKRGQDVALRCDPISGHVSLYWYRQALGQGPEFLTYFNYEAQQDKSGLPNDRFSAERPEGSISTLTIQRTEQRDSAMYRCASSLEQRTTDTQYFGPGTRLTVL.

This chain connects TRBV29-1 to TRBJ2-3, with D possibly TRBD2 on 6 matching bases. The CDR3 has 13 residues. V lost 7 bases and J lost 3, with 14 bases in between. Germline CDR1 reads SQVTM; CDR2 reads ANQGSEA. The CDR3 loop reads CSGGRRDTDTQYF. In DNA form, the CDR3 reads TGCAGCGGGGGACGGAGGGATACAGATACGCAGTATTTT.

The chain has TRBV4-3 and TRBJ2-1, with D perhaps matching TRBD2 (6 bases). The V and J ends lost 1 base and 8 bases respectively, with 15 bases between them. The CDR3 consists of 15 residues. CDR1 and CDR2 from the germline V gene are LGHNA and YSLEER. Here the CDR3 reads CASSQALSGRDEQFF. The CDR3 bases are TGCGCCAGCAGCCAAGCCCTTAGCGGCCGGGATGAGCAGTTCTTC.

CDR3 nucleotides: TGCGCCAGCAGCTTGGAACCAGCGGGAGCGGGTTTACAGACAGATACGCAGTATTTT. Translated: CASSLEPAGAGLQTDTQYF. The V gene is TRBV5-1, the J gene TRBJ2-3; TRBD2 agrees at 8 bases. Unmatched junction bases numbered 15, after V lost 0 bases and J lost 3 bases. Per the germline V gene, CDR1 is SGHRS and CDR2 is YFSETQ. The CDR3 totals 19 residues.

This clone was found a few times. The gene calls are TRBV19 and TRBJ1-1; D is ambiguous. V was shortened by 3 bases and J by 4 bases, with 12 bases between the two germline ends. This CDR3 spans 14 amino acids. The germline gives CDR1 LNHDA, CDR2 SQIVND (reference sequence). In DNA form, the CDR3 reads TGTGCCAGTAGTATGTCCTGGGGTGGCACTGAAGCTTTCTTT. Its protein product is CASSMSWGGTEAFF.

J is TRBJ2-2 and V is TRBV11-2, with 9 bases fitting TRBD1. Germline V gives CDR1 SGHAT, CDR2 FQNNGV. CDR3 size: 15 residues. The V segment lost 5 bases and the J segment 7 bases; nucleotides outside the gene matches: 8. The CDR3 region is CASSHYRGRGGELFF. The DNA of the CDR3 is TGTGCCAGCAGCCACTACAGGGGGCGCGGCGGGGAGCTGTTTTTT.

This chain links TRBV29-1 with TRBJ1-1; 7 bases agree with TRBD1. Germline lookup yields CDR1 SQVTM and CDR2 ANQGSEA. Losses at the gene ends were 2 bases for V and 1 base for J; bases not matched to a gene: 16. The CDR3 runs to 18 residues. In nucleotides, the CDR3 is TGCAGCGTTGAAAAGTCTGGCCAGGGGGGGAGAAGGAACACTGAAGCTTTCTTT. It is translated as CSVEKSGQGGRRNTEAFF.

The rearrangement joins TRBV4-2 to TRBJ1-2, with a possible D match to TRBD1 (6 bases). The CDR3 contains 14 residues. From germline, CDR1 is LGHNA and CDR2 YNFKEQ. The germline V and J ends were trimmed by 1 base and 2 bases, with 8 bases remaining between them. The CDR3 DNA reads TGTGCCAGCAGCCAAGCAGGGGCCAACTATGGCTACACCTTC. Protein product: CASSQAGANYGYTF.

The chain joins TRBV7-2 to TRBJ1-4, with a tentative D call TRBD1 (5 bases). Looked up from germline, CDR1 is SGHTA and CDR2 is FQGNSA. CDR3 size: 15 residues. Trimming stripped 4 bases from V and 7 bases from J, with 16 bases between. CDR3 sequence (DNA): TGTGCCAGCAGCTACCAGGCGGGGGAGGGTGAAAAACTGTTTTTT. This gives the protein CASSYQAGEGEKLFF.

As concerns this clone: At the DNA level, this CDR3 is encoded by other sequences in the same sample as well. The chain employs TRBV5-1 and TRBJ1-1, with D possibly matching TRBD1 (5 bases). The CDR3 runs to 14 residues. The germline V gene has CDR1 SGHRS and CDR2 YFSETQ. V was shortened by 2 bases and J by 1 base, with 9 bases between the two germline ends. The CDR3 protein is CASSFQGENTEAFF. In nucleotides, the CDR3 is TGCGCCAGCAGCTTCCAGGGCGAGAACACTGAAGCTTTCTTT.

The chain has TRBV12-5 and TRBJ1-2; possible D gene TRBD1, 5 bases. V was clipped by 0 bases and J by 2 bases, with 22 bases between them. This CDR3 has 19 amino acids. Per germline, CDR1 LGHNT and CDR2 FRNRAP. The CDR3: CASGLVAGPPGPGNYGYTF. DNA for the CDR3: TGTGCTAGTGGTTTGGTAGCAGGGCCCCCGGGACCTGGGAACTATGGCTACACCTTC.

The chain employs TRBV5-4 and TRBJ2-5; no clear D gene. This CDR3 comprises 13 residues. The ends were cut back, 4 bases at V and 2 bases at J, with 9 bases in the middle. CDR1 is SGHNT, CDR2 YYREEE, per germline (reference sequence). CDR3 residues: CASSTAGQETQYF. CDR3 in DNA: TGTGCCAGCAGCACCGCAGGACAAGAGACCCAGTACTTC.

The DNA for the CDR3 is TGTGCCAGCTCCGGGGACAGGGGACTAGCGGGAGAGTACGGGGAGCTGTTTTTT. Protein: CASSGDRGLAGEYGELFF. This chain links TRBV9 with TRBJ1-3, with TRBD2 identical over 14 bases. The DNA end lines up better with TRBJ2-2; the J call may be wrong. The germline gives CDR1 SGDLS, CDR2 YYNGEE. This CDR3 has 18 residues.

The rearrangement joins TRBV7-9 to TRBJ1-1; D unclear. Germline values: CDR1 SEHNR, CDR2 FQNEAQ (reference sequence). The CDR3 totals 13 residues. V was clipped by 0 bases and J by 5 bases, with 7 bases between them. The CDR3, as DNA: TGTGCCAGCAGCTTAGCGCTCGTAACTGAAGCTTTCTTT. Translating it yields CASSLALVTEAFF.

The chain employs TRBV7-2 and TRBJ1-5, with D unresolved. CDR1 is SGHTA, CDR2 FQGNSA, per germline. The CDR3 is made up of 13 amino acids. V was shortened by 2 bases and J by 6 bases, with 8 bases between the two germline ends. This chain's CDR3 is CASSLNMGQPQHF. The CDR3 coding sequence is TGTGCCAGCAGCTTAAACATGGGTCAGCCCCAGCATTTT.

The sample holds one count of this clone. The rearrangement uses TRBV6-5 and TRBJ2-5; D is perhaps TRBD2 (5 bases). This CDR3 contains 14 residues. V gave up 2 bases and J gave up 5 bases, with 12 bases separating them. CDR1 is MNHEY, CDR2 SVGAGI, per germline. Here the CDR3 reads CASSYGSPGETQYF. CDR3 bases: TGTGCCAGCAGTTACGGGAGCCCCGGGGAGACCCAGTACTTC.

The CDR3 region is CASSPPEGQGDTIYF. For the CDR3, the DNA is TGTGCCAGCTCACCACCGGAAGGACAGGGAGACACCATATATTTT. The chain joins TRBV18 to TRBJ1-3, with TRBD1 matching over 8 bases. This CDR3 is built from 15 residues. The V segment lost 0 bases and the J segment 8 bases; nucleotides outside the gene matches: 6. Germline loops: CDR1 KGHSH, CDR2 LQKENI.

The chain combines TRBV9 with TRBJ2-3, with TRBD2 matching 8 bases. The ends lost 2 bases at V and 3 bases at J; junction bases unmatched: 5. The CDR3 runs 15 residues. CDR1 and CDR2 (germline): SGDLS, YYNGEE. CDR3 sequence reads: CASSVLSGSTDTQYF. The CDR3 nucleotides read TGTGCCAGCAGCGTTCTGAGCGGGAGTACAGATACGCAGTATTTT.

The chain employs TRBV28 and TRBJ2-5; D may be TRBD2 (7 bases). Trimming pared 3 bases from V and 3 bases from J, leaving 14 bases between. The CDR3 consists of 15 residues. Germline assignment: CDR1 MDHEN and CDR2 SYDVKM. The DNA of the CDR3 is TGTGCCAGCAGTTTTGGGGGGGCTAGCGAAGAGACCCAGTACTTC. This codes for CASSFGGASEETQYF.

The chain has TRBV5-4 and TRBJ2-1; 11 nucleotides line up with TRBD2. The CDR3 consists of 18 residues. Per germline, CDR1 SGHNT and CDR2 YYREEE (reference sequence). V shed 2 bases, J shed 0 bases, and the junction held 7 bases outside the gene matches. The CDR3 spells CASSLGPTSGSSYNEQFF. In nucleotides, the CDR3 is TGTGCCAGCAGCTTAGGACCCACTAGCGGGAGCTCCTACAATGAGCAGTTCTTC.

This chain joins TRBV7-2 and TRBJ2-1; D is unresolved. V was trimmed by 5 bases and J by 6 bases, leaving 8 bases between them. The CDR3 contains 12 residues. The V gene's germline CDR1 is SGHTA and CDR2 FQGNSA. The CDR3 DNA reads TGTGCCAGCAGCCGTGCTGGCAATGAGCAGTTCTTC. Residues: CASSRAGNEQFF.

The DNA for the CDR3 is TGCGCCAGCAGCGCCCAGCCGACAGGGAGCTCCTACAATGAGCAGTTCTTC. The encoded protein is CASSAQPTGSSYNEQFF. The rearrangement links TRBV5-1 to TRBJ2-1, with 7 bases that match TRBD1. V lost 4 bases and J lost 0; bases outside the gene matches: 10. The CDR3 spans 17 residues. From germline, CDR1 is SGHRS and CDR2 YFSETQ.

This rearrangement joins TRBV7-9 to TRBJ1-3; D is unclear. V was clipped by 5 bases and J by 0 bases, with 8 bases between them. The CDR3 sequence is 14 residues long. Germline V gene lookup returns CDR1 SEHNR and CDR2 FQNEAQ (reference sequence). CDR3 protein: CASSPAHSGNTIYF. The CDR3 region has the DNA TGTGCCAGCAGCCCCGCTCACTCTGGAAACACCATATATTTT. Supplemented by reference TRBV7-9 and TRBJ1-3, the full variable domain reads DTGVSQNPRHKITKRGQNVTFRCDPISEHNRLYWYRQTLGQGPEFLTYFQNEAQLEKSRLLSDRFSAERPKGSFSTLEIQRTEQGDSAMYLCASSPAHSGNTIYFGEGSWLTVV.

DNA for the CDR3: TGCAGCGTGGACTTCGAGGGGAACACTGAAGCTTTCTTT. It codes for CSVDFEGNTEAFF. The J gene is TRBJ1-1, the V gene TRBV29-1; D unclear. Trimming stripped 6 bases from V and 1 base from J, with 12 bases between. The CDR3 is made up of 13 amino acids. The V gene's germline CDR1 is SQVTM and CDR2 ANQGSEA.

The chain joins TRBV18 to TRBJ1-2; 7 positions match TRBD1. Looked up from germline, CDR1 is KGHSH and CDR2 is LQKENI. V was clipped by 3 bases and J by 7 bases; unmatched bases: 5. This CDR3 spans 13 amino acids. CDR3 bases: TGTGCCAGCTCACCGCAAGGACAGGCTGGCTACACCTTC. Translated, it gives CASSPQGQAGYTF.

The V and J genes are TRBV10-3 and TRBJ1-2; D remains unclear. CDR3 length: 14 residues. In germline, CDR1 is ENHRY, CDR2 SYGVKD. V lost 4 bases to trimming and J lost 2 bases, with 11 bases between them. CDR3 sequence (DNA): TGTGCCATCAGTGTTAGGGTGGGGAACTATGGCTACACCTTC. It encodes CAISVRVGNYGYTF.

The chain is built from TRBV30 and TRBJ1-5; the D gene is possibly TRBD1 (5 bases). The CDR3 consists of 14 residues. Trimming left V 0 bases short and J 4 bases short, with 10 bases between. Germline values: CDR1 GTSNPN, CDR2 SVGIG (reference sequence). The CDR3 region is CAWSVTGANQPQHF. Here the CDR3 DNA reads TGTGCCTGGAGTGTAACAGGCGCAAATCAGCCCCAGCATTTT.